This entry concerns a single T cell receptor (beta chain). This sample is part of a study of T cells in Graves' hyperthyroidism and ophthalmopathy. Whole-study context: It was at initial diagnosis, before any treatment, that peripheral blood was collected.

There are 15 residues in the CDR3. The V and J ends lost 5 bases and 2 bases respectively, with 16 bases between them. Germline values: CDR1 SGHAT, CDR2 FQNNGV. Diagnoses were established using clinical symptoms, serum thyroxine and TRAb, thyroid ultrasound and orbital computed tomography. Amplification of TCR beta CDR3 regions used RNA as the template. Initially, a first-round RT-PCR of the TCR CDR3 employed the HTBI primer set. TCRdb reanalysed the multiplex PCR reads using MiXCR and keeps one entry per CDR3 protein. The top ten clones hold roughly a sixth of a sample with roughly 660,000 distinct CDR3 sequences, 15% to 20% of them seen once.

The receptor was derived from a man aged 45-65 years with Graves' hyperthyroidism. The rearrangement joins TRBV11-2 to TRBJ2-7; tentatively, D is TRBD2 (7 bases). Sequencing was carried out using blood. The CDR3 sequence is CASSQGLAEPYEQYF. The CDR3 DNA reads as TGTGCCAGCAGCCAGGGGCTAGCGGAACCCTACGAGCAGTACTTC.